This is a list of T cell receptor beta chains from one sample in a study of HIV-infected children after antiretroviral therapy interruption. TCRdb re-derived calls from the 3' RACE reads in MiXCR, one entry per CDR3 protein. The sample yields about 40,000 distinct CDR3 sequences, just over 6.5% seen once. The sequenced sample was CD45RA+ CD4+ T cells from PBMCs, pooled from several time points, obtained from a donor given antiretroviral therapy, either interrupted or continuous. The receptors shown here come from a pool of human donors with HIV. Both conserved end residues are trimmed from each CDR3. The order of the fields is J gene, V gene, CDR3 length, CDR3 protein.

J: TRBJ2-5; V: TRBV10-3; length: 12; CDR3: AISERGQQETQY
J: TRBJ2-7; V: TRBV28; length: 13; CDR3: ASSLTGLVRYEQY
J: TRBJ2-7; V: TRBV6-6; length: 12; CDR3: ASGDGLGAYEQY
J: TRBJ2-2; V: TRBV6-1; length: 14; CDR3: ASSELENRGTGELF
J: TRBJ1-1; V: TRBV23-1; length: 11; CDR3: ASCFRAPTEAF
J: TRBJ2-2; V: TRBV24-1; length: 15; CDR3: ATSVGRRGAHTGELF
J: TRBJ2-5; V: TRBV5-1; length: 14; CDR3: ASSLAGGSTQETQY
J: TRBJ1-4; V: TRBV20-1; length: 11; CDR3: SAGTGGSEKLF
J: TRBJ2-2; V: TRBV29-1; length: 9; CDR3: SVAATGELF
J: TRBJ2-7; V: TRBV20-1; length: 10; CDR3: SDETRSYEQY
J: TRBJ1-5; V: TRBV19; length: 12; CDR3: ASSLWTGDQPQH
J: TRBJ2-1; V: TRBV10-3; length: 13; CDR3: AISKTSGQNNEQF
J: TRBJ2-1; V: TRBV18; length: 12; CDR3: ASSQSSGSNEQF
J: TRBJ2-7; V: TRBV2; length: 12; CDR3: ASSVLAGTYEQY
J: TRBJ2-5; V: TRBV5-1; length: 12; CDR3: ASSPNGPQETQY
J: TRBJ1-1; V: TRBV11-2; length: 12; CDR3: ASSLRGGRTEAF
J: TRBJ2-7; V: TRBV7-2; length: 13; CDR3: ASTHRTSGAYEQY
J: TRBJ2-1; V: TRBV28; length: 12; CDR3: ASSFPGQGASGF
J: TRBJ2-7; V: TRBV5-1; length: 13; CDR3: ASSPQLAGVEEQY
J: TRBJ2-3; V: TRBV3-1; length: 17; CDR3: ASSPRLAGATGGTDTQY
J: TRBJ2-7; V: TRBV6-2/TRBV6-3; length: 10; CDR3: ASSYESYEQY
J: TRBJ1-1; V: TRBV28; length: 13; CDR3: ASSLPGSLDTEAF
J: TRBJ2-7; V: TRBV24-1; length: 12; CDR3: ATSEAGTLRAQY
J: TRBJ2-1; V: TRBV19; length: 13; CDR3: ASSKMGGRYAEQF
J: TRBJ2-4; V: TRBV23-1; length: 11; CDR3: ASSPSDKNIQY
J: TRBJ1-4; V: TRBV7-2; length: 14; CDR3: ASSRSPTETNEKLF
J: TRBJ1-2; V: TRBV28; length: 11; CDR3: ASGKSPIYGYT
J: TRBJ2-5; V: TRBV5-1; length: 10; CDR3: ASSGHQETQY